This T cell receptor beta chain was retrieved from a study of relationships among human T cell subsets. Overall study findings and caveats: The seven subsets showed no significant differences in gene usage or CDR3 length. Clones with over 100 reads held over 60% of CD8+ cytotoxic sequences. Bead-based sorting did not rule out CD4+CD8+ double-positive cells. Th1, Th2 and regulatory T cells shared many CDR3 sequences.

Comment on this clonotype: What it binds is unknown.

Semiquantitative ARM-PCR amplified T cell receptor alpha and beta CDR3 regions from mRNA. In ARM-PCR, communal superprimers followed tagged nested gene-specific primers for exponential amplification. TCRdb recomputed calls from the multiplex PCR reads with MiXCR, one row per CDR3 protein. There are about 15,000 distinct CDR3 sequences in the sample; less than 80% occur only once, and about 35% lies in the top ten. Trimming removed 1 base from V and 0 bases from J, with 10 bases in between. Germline V CDR1 and CDR2: LGHDT, YNNKEL (reference sequence). The CDR3 has 16 amino acids. This TCR derives from a man aged 40-55 years in good health. J is TRBJ2-1 and V is TRBV3-1, with D unresolved. Sequenced material: total T cells sorted from blood. The CDR3 DNA sequence: TGTGCCAGCAGCCAAGTCAGCATACCCTCCTACAATGAGCAGTTCTTC. Amino acids: CASSQVSIPSYNEQFF.